This record concerns one T cell receptor beta chain sequence. No antigen is known for it. No much larger clone exists at a distance of one base, and base qualities are not known. The data originate from a study of control samples from healthy donors and cancer patients (dated by TCRdb to the early 2020s). Unmatched junction bases come to 5, with V trimmed by 7 bases and J by 0 bases. Counted from cysteine to phenylalanine, this CDR3 has 14 amino acids. Just the 42-base CDR3 DNA is kept, in frame starting at base 1. As encoded in the germline V gene, CDR1 is SGHTA while CDR2 is FQGNSA. Libraries were built with the immunoSEQ multiplex PCR assay. TCRdb holds this immuneACCESS table with in-frame rearrangements only. Some clones are missing; in checked studies, unresolved V genes explain under half, and the rest has no known cause. The sample table records approximately 150,000 clones; roughly 90% of these occur just once. The ten largest clones add up to roughly 0.7% of the sample.

Sequenced material: blood. This chain is built from TRBV7-2 and TRBJ2-7; 8 bases in between match TRBD2. The TCR sequence derives from a woman under 40 in good health. The DNA sequence is given as TGTGCCAGCATCCTACGGGGGGGCTCCTACGAGCAGTACTTC. Translated, it gives CASILRGGSYEQYF.